The rows below give T cell receptor beta chains drawn from one sample of a study of regulatory T cells in long-lasting Graves disease. TCRdb processed the multiplex PCR reads anew with MiXCR; each CDR3 protein has one entry. Of approximately 350,000 distinct CDR3 sequences listed, around 11% are singletons. These data were likewise used in another study, on T cells in Graves' hyperthyroidism and ophthalmopathy.

The sample consisted of peripheral blood mononuclear cells (PBMCs), taken at new diagnosis, from a patient treated with antithyroid drugs. All receptors derive from a woman younger than 35 with Graves disease. Both conserved end residues are part of each CDR3. The D gene is left open where the match is weak. Where a row states a size, it is once, few, many or the class of an expanded clone; other rows omit it.

many TRBJ2-1 NA TRBV18 CASSPERDLGDEQFF TGTGCCAGCTCACCAGAAAGAGACCTCGGGGATGAGCAGTTCTTC
NA TRBJ2-6 TRBD1 TRBV18 CASSPRGGQPRVLGANVLTF TGTGCCAGCTCACCTCGAGGGGGACAGCCTAGGGTGCTAGGGGCCAACGTCCTGACTTTC
few TRBJ1-1 NA TRBV12-5 CASGLGTEAFF TGTGCTAGTGGTTTGGGCACTGAAGCTTTCTTT
many TRBJ1-2 NA TRBV5-1 CASSLGASGGYTF TGCGCCAGCAGCTTGGGGGCCAGCGGAGGCTACACCTTC
many TRBJ1-1 NA TRBV7-9 CASSVAHIKGEAFF TGTGCCAGCAGCGTCGCACATATTAAGGGCGAAGCTTTCTTT
few TRBJ1-1 NA TRBV4-2 CASSQDPEGLGRVNTEAFF TGTGCCAGCAGCCAAGATCCGGAGGGTCTAGGTCGGGTTAACACTGAAGCTTTCTTT
many TRBJ1-4 TRBD1 TRBV20-1 CSAREGQGRGKLFF TGCAGTGCTAGAGAAGGACAGGGAAGGGGTAAACTGTTTTTT
once TRBJ2-5 TRBD1 TRBV2 CASSRQGAAGETQYF TGTGCCAGCAGTCGACAGGGGGCGGCCGGGGAGACCCAGTACTTC
few TRBJ2-1 NA TRBV6-5 CASSYLTDGGEQFF TGTGCCAGCAGTTACCTAACGGACGGTGGTGAGCAGTTCTTC
NA TRBJ2-3 NA TRBV4-2 CASSYPETDTQYF TGTGCCAGCAGCTACCCAGAGACAGATACGCAGTATTTT
many TRBJ2-7 NA TRBV3-1 CASSPDSFYEQYF TGTGCCAGCAGCCCGGACAGCTTCTACGAGCAGTACTTC
few TRBJ1-2 TRBD1 TRBV7-9 CASSAPTGELSYGYTF TGTGCCAGCAGCGCGCCAACAGGGGAACTCTCCTATGGCTACACCTTC
many TRBJ2-2 TRBD1 TRBV30 CAWRSLPGQSTGELFF TGTGCCTGGAGGAGCCTGCCGGGACAGAGCACCGGGGAGCTGTTTTTT
many TRBJ2-3 TRBD2 TRBV13 CASSGSGRPTSTDTQYF TGTGCCAGCAGCGGTAGCGGGAGGCCAACTAGCACAGATACGCAGTATTTT
few TRBJ2-1 NA TRBV4-2 CASSQPTRDEQFF TGTGCCAGCAGCCAACCCACTCGGGATGAGCAGTTCTTC
NA TRBJ2-1 NA TRBV6-5 CASSYSQGSYNEQFF TGTGCCAGCAGTTACAGTCAGGGATCCTACAATGAGCAGTTCTTC
many TRBJ2-2 NA TRBV12-3/TRBV12-4 CASSLEVARLTGELFF TGTGCCAGCAGTTTAGAGGTGGCACGACTCACCGGGGAGCTGTTTTTT
many TRBJ2-5 NA TRBV28 CASRLQGGRETQYF TGTGCCAGCCGCCTCCAGGGGGGCCGGGAGACCCAGTACTTC
many TRBJ2-7 NA TRBV20-1 CSARVPRVTYEQYF TGCAGTGCTAGAGTCCCCAGGGTGACCTACGAGCAGTACTTC
few TRBJ1-5 NA TRBV6-2/TRBV6-3 CASSYPRIGNQPQHF TGTGCCAGCAGTTATCCCAGAATAGGAAATCAGCCCCAGCATTTT
few TRBJ2-5 TRBD2 TRBV25-1 CASSAHLGSGRVDRETQYF TGTGCCAGCAGTGCCCATCTGGGTAGCGGGAGGGTCGATAGGGAGACCCAGTACTTC
many TRBJ1-1 NA TRBV20-1 CSAPPRGAPAEAFF TGCAGTGCTCCTCCGAGGGGGGCCCCCGCTGAAGCTTTCTTT
NA TRBJ1-1 NA TRBV27 CASRTMNTEAFF TGTGCCAGCCGGACCATGAACACTGAAGCTTTCTTT
many TRBJ2-3 TRBD2 TRBV18 CASSLGLDKTDTQYF TGTGCCAGCTCACTTGGACTAGATAAAACAGATACGCAGTATTTT
many TRBJ2-3 TRBD2 TRBV11-2 CASRLAGGGTDTQYF TGTGCCAGCCGACTAGCGGGAGGAGGCACAGATACGCAGTATTTT
NA TRBJ1-1 NA TRBV7-9 CASSPNRERTEAFF TGTGCCAGCAGCCCTAACAGGGAGAGGACTGAAGCTTTCTTT
many TRBJ2-5 TRBD1 TRBV10-3 CAISDLGTGNGETQYF TGTGCCATCAGTGATTTGGGGACAGGGAACGGGGAGACCCAGTACTTC
many TRBJ1-1 TRBD1 TRBV18 CASSPPETGGTEAFF TGTGCCAGCTCACCACCCGAGACAGGGGGCACTGAAGCTTTCTTT
NA TRBJ2-1 NA TRBV5-6 CASSVLGGWGDYNEQFF TGTGCCAGCAGCGTGCTTGGCGGTTGGGGGGACTACAATGAGCAGTTCTTC
NA TRBJ2-1 NA TRBV12-3/TRBV12-4 CASSSGPALNEQFF TGTGCCAGCAGTTCGGGACCCGCGCTGAATGAGCAGTTCTTC
many TRBJ1-4 NA TRBV6-1 CASRGQGLSNEKLFF TGTGCCAGCAGAGGACAAGGACTTTCTAATGAAAAACTGTTTTTT
NA TRBJ1-1 NA TRBV6-1 CASSTLGNTEAFF TGTGCCAGCAGTACCCTAGGGAACACTGAAGCTTTCTTT
NA TRBJ2-3 NA TRBV5-4 CASSLSDLRTDTQYF TGTGCCAGCAGCTTAAGTGATCTCCGCACAGATACGCAGTATTTT